This is a list of T cell receptor beta chains from one sample in a study of vaccination effects on CD4 cells after COVID-19. Sequenced by immunoSEQ multiplex PCR; TCRdb stores in-frame clones only, minus some. This sample carries about 55,000 clones, around 70% of them seen once, and the ten largest clones take about a sixth. No antigens are known for them. The sample was CD4+ T cells from PBMCs cultured with SARS-CoV-2 spike peptides, taken before COVID-19 vaccination. These receptors came from a human donor who received a COVID-19 vaccine. CDR3s include the opening cysteine and the closing phenylalanine or tryptophan. The D gene is left open where the match is weak. Some rows have no size entry. The others give once, few or many, or a class for an expanded clone.

j_gene	v_gene	abundance	d_gene	CDR3aa	CDR3nt
TRBJ1-3	TRBV6-6	NA	TRBD1	CASSHQGGKGNTIYF	TGTGCCAGCAGTCACCAGGGGGGCAAAGGAAACACCATATATTTT
TRBJ2-3	TRBV5-4	NA	NA	CASSSTDTQYF	TGTGCCAGCAGCTCCACAGATACGCAGTATTTT
TRBJ1-2	TRBV20-1	NA	TRBD1	CSASGTGKYYGYTF	TGCAGTGCTAGTGGGACAGGGAAATACTATGGCTACACCTTC
TRBJ2-1	TRBV28	NA	TRBD2	CASSLGGRYNEQFF	TGTGCCAGCAGTTTGGGCGGGAGATACAATGAGCAGTTCTTC
TRBJ1-6	TRBV27	few	NA	CASSFRDRQNQPLHF	TGTGCCAGCAGTTTCCGGGACCGCCAAAACCAACCCCTCCACTTT
TRBJ2-1	TRBV3-1/TRBV3-2	NA	NA	CASSHIDGLDRNYFNEQFF	TGTGCCAGCAGTCACATAGACGGGTTGGACCGCAATTATTTCAATGAGCAGTTCTTC
TRBJ1-4	TRBV28	NA	NA	CASSPWEDEKLFF	TGTGCCAGCAGTCCATGGGAGGATGAAAAACTGTTTTTT
TRBJ2-7	TRBV28	NA	TRBD1	CASSLNRDRGYEQYF	TGTGCCAGCAGTTTAAACCGGGACAGGGGCTACGAGCAGTACTTC
TRBJ1-2	TRBV7-2	few	NA	CASSLVANYGYTF	TGTGCCAGCAGCTTAGTCGCTAACTATGGCTACACCTTC
TRBJ2-1	TRBV11-2	NA	NA	CASSRMLRQFF	TGTGCCAGCAGCCGTATGCTTAGGCAGTTCTTC
TRBJ2-5	TRBV9	NA	TRBD1	CASSLRPGTGKETQYF	TGTGCCAGCAGCTTACGACCCGGGACAGGGAAAGAGACCCAGTACTTC
TRBJ2-5	TRBV29-1	NA	TRBD1	CSVVRTGGRETQYF	TGCAGCGTTGTTAGAACAGGGGGAAGAGAGACCCAGTACTTC
TRBJ1-2	TRBV6-5	once	NA	CASTRHRANYGYTF	TGTGCCAGCACCAGACACAGGGCGAACTATGGCTACACCTTC
TRBJ2-3	TRBV7-6	NA	TRBD2	CASSSTTSGGTNTQYF	TGTGCCAGCAGCTCAACGACTAGCGGGGGTACGAATACGCAGTATTTT
TRBJ1-5	TRBV30	NA	NA	CASDVGLNQPQHF	TGTGCCTCCGACGTAGGGTTAAATCAGCCCCAGCATTTT
TRBJ2-1	TRBV4-1	once	NA	CASSQGPLSNEQFF	TGCGCCAGCAGCCAAGGGCCACTATCCAATGAGCAGTTCTTC
TRBJ2-1	TRBV2	NA	TRBD2	CASRRLAGGFANEQFF	TGTGCCAGCAGGCGACTAGCGGGAGGTTTCGCGAATGAGCAGTTCTTC
TRBJ1-4	TRBV7-2	few	TRBD1	CASSYYRGRMTNEKLFF	TGTGCCAGCAGCTATTACAGGGGGAGGATGACTAATGAAAAACTGTTTTTT
TRBJ2-1	TRBV12-5	NA	TRBD2	CASGSAGTSGASSYNEQFF	TGTGCTAGTGGTTCGGCCGGGACTAGCGGGGCCAGCTCCTACAATGAGCAGTTCTTC
TRBJ2-3	TRBV7-9	NA	TRBD2	CASSKPLAASTDTQYF	TGTGCCAGCAGCAAACCACTAGCGGCCAGCACAGATACGCAGTATTTT
TRBJ1-5	TRBV27	NA	NA	CASSSRPPYSNQPQHF	TGTGCCAGCAGTTCCAGACCCCCTTATAGCAATCAGCCCCAGCATTTT
TRBJ2-7	TRBV6-5	NA	NA	CASSLETGFEQYF	TGTGCCAGCAGTTTAGAAACAGGGTTCGAGCAGTACTTC
TRBJ2-1	TRBV24-1	NA	NA	CATSVLGNEQFF	TGTGCCACCAGTGTTCTGGGGAATGAGCAGTTCTTC
TRBJ2-1	TRBV4-1	NA	NA	CASSQVGKGQSPNQFF	TGCGCCAGCAGCCAAGTAGGGAAAGGGCAGTCCCCCAATCAGTTCTTC
TRBJ1-2	TRBV10-3	NA	NA	CAISGKRGVDYGYTF	TGTGCCATCAGTGGTAAAAGGGGCGTTGACTATGGCTACACCTTC
TRBJ1-4	TRBV5-4	NA	NA	CASSLDGVGMHEKLFF	TGTGCCAGCAGCTTGGACGGGGTCGGCATGCATGAAAAACTGTTTTTT
TRBJ2-2	TRBV2	once	NA	CASSADRRTGELFF	TGTGCCAGCAGCGCCGACCGACGGACCGGGGAGCTGTTTTTT